This entry lists 12 T cell receptor beta chains sequenced from one sample in a study of cytomegalovirus exposure and HLA in healthy donors. A multiplex PCR was run with 60 Vbeta primers and 13 Jbeta primers. TCRdb keeps only in-frame clones here, not all; method: immunoSEQ multiplex PCR. The table shows 100,000 to 150,000 clones, with more than 8% occurring only once. Sequencing was carried out using PBMCs. Every receptor here comes from a man aged 35-49 years in good health and CMV-seronegative.

The genes are TRBV4-2 and TRBJ2-2; the match to TRBD2 covers 9 bases. Trimming removed 0 bases from V and 2 bases from J; junction bases left unmatched: 7. The CDR3 sequence is 18 residues long. CDR1 is LGHNA and CDR2 is YNFKEQ in the germline V gene. The CDR3 sequence: CASSQELAGRDNTGELFF. The CDR3 nucleotides read TGTGCCAGCAGCCAAGAGCTAGCGGGGAGGGATAACACCGGGGAGCTGTTTTTT.

The genes are TRBV27 and TRBJ2-1; no reliable D call. CDR3 length equals 13 residues. V was cut by 3 bases and J by 8 bases, with 11 bases left in between. Germline CDR1 and CDR2: MNHEY and SMNVEV (reference sequence). Here the CDR3 DNA reads TGTGCCAGCAGTTTGGCCAGAATCTATGAGCAGTTCTTC. Protein: CASSLARIYEQFF.

The chain employs TRBV6-6 and TRBJ2-3; tentatively, D is TRBD1 (7 bases). Per germline, CDR1 MNHNY and CDR2 SVGAGI (reference sequence). V was trimmed by 5 bases and J by 10 bases, leaving 13 bases between them. The CDR3 has 12 amino acids. CDR3 nucleotides: TGTGCCAGCAGTCCGGACAGGAGGGCGCAGTATTTT. Translated, it gives CASSPDRRAQYF.

The chain combines TRBV6-1 with TRBJ1-1, with 7 nucleotides matching TRBD1. This CDR3 is 13 amino acids long. V trimming: 5 bases; J trimming: 2 bases; junction bases outside the gene matches: 2. Germline CDR1 MNHNS, CDR2 SASEGT. CDR3: CASSHRGNTEAFF. CDR3 nucleotide sequence: TGTGCCAGCAGTCACAGGGGAAACACTGAAGCTTTCTTT.

This chain uses TRBV6-5 with TRBJ2-2, with D perhaps matching TRBD1 (6 bases). Germline CDR1 is MNHEY and CDR2 is SVGAGI. The CDR3 has 15 amino acids. V gave up 8 bases and J gave up 0 bases, with 13 bases separating them. CDR3 in amino acids: CASWYRTANTGELFF. The CDR3 coding sequence is TGTGCCAGCTGGTACCGGACAGCGAACACCGGGGAGCTGTTTTTT.

This clone was seen a handful of times. This chain links TRBV6-5 with TRBJ1-2; no reliable D call. Trimming removed 2 bases at V and 4 bases at J, with 14 bases between. This CDR3 is built from 15 residues. The V gene's germline CDR1 is MNHEY and CDR2 SVGAGI. CDR3 protein: CASSYKRESAYGYTF. The CDR3 DNA follows: TGTGCCAGCAGTTACAAGCGGGAAAGCGCCTATGGCTACACCTTC.

The rearrangement uses TRBV7-8 and TRBJ1-6; 8 positions agree with TRBD1. V shed 3 bases, J shed 10 bases, and the junction held 8 bases outside the gene matches. The CDR3 is 15 amino acids. Germline V gene sequence: CDR1 SGHVS, CDR2 FQNEAQ. The CDR3 loop is CASSFYRGERSPLHF. The CDR3 DNA reads as TGTGCCAGCAGCTTTTACAGGGGGGAAAGGTCACCCCTCCACTTT.

This clone has just a few counts. This chain connects TRBV7-3 to TRBJ2-2, with D possibly TRBD2 on 5 matching bases. Germline values: CDR1 SGHTA, CDR2 FQGTGA. Trimming shortened V by 10 bases and J by 7 bases, and 10 bases separated the two germline ends. The CDR3 is 11 residues long. The CDR3 is CATSEGGELFF. Written as DNA, the CDR3 is TGTGCCACCTCAGAGGGCGGGGAGCTGTTTTTT.

This clone was found a few times. This chain joins TRBV18 and TRBJ2-3; TRBD2 aligns across 8 bases. The V and J ends lost 3 bases and 2 bases, in that order; junction bases with no gene match: 4. CDR3 size: 15 residues. CDR1 is KGHSH and CDR2 is LQKENI in the germline V gene. This CDR3 reads CASSPRTSLTDTQYF. For the CDR3, the DNA is TGTGCCAGCTCACCCAGGACTAGCCTCACAGATACGCAGTATTTT.

The gene calls are TRBV14 and TRBJ2-7, with a tentative D call TRBD1 (6 bases). In germline, CDR1 is SGHDN, CDR2 FVKESK. The CDR3 covers 14 residues. V shed 4 bases and J shed 3 bases, with 13 bases lying between them. The CDR3, as DNA: TGTGCCAGCAGCCGGCCCGGGACATTCTACGAGCAGTACTTC. Translating gives CASSRPGTFYEQYF.

This clone was seen a few times. This chain connects TRBV6-4 to TRBJ2-2; 7 nucleotides agree with TRBD1. Germline lookup yields CDR1 MRHNA and CDR2 SNTAGT. This CDR3 comprises 14 residues. V shed 5 bases and J 6 bases; nucleotides not matched to a gene: 6. CDR3 amino acids: CASSQDRAAGELFF. The DNA of the CDR3 is TGTGCCAGCAGTCAAGACAGGGCCGCCGGGGAGCTGTTTTTT.

The chain carries TRBV27 and TRBJ2-1; 11 bases line up with TRBD1. The CDR3 is 14 amino acids. Germline V CDR1 and CDR2: MNHEY, SMNVEV (reference sequence). V dropped 7 bases and J dropped 6; count of bases not matched to a gene: 5. The CDR3 region has the DNA TGTGCCAGCACCGGGACAGGGGGTGGCAATGAGCAGTTCTTC. Protein sequence: CASTGTGGGNEQFF.